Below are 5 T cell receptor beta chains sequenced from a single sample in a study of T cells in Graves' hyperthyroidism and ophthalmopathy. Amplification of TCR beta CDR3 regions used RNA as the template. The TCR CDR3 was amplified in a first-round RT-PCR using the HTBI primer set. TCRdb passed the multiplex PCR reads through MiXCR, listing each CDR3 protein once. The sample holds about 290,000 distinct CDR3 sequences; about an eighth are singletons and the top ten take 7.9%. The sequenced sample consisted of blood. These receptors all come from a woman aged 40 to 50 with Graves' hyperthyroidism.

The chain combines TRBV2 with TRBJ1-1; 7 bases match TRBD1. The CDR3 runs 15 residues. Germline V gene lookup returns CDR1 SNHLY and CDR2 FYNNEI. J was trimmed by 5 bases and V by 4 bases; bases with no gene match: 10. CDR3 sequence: CASSVGEGARTEAFF. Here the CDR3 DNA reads TGTGCCAGCAGTGTTGGAGAGGGGGCGAGGACTGAAGCTTTCTTT.

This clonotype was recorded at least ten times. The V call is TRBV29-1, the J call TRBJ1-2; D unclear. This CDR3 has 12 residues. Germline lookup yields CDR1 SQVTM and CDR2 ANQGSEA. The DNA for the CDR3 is TGCAACCTGAACGGAGCAAAGAATGGCTACACCTTC. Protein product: CNLNGAKNGYTF. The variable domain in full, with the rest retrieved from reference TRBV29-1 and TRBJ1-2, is SAVISQKPSRDICQRGTSLTIQCQVDSQVTMMFWYRQQPGQSLTLIATANQGSEATYESGFVIDKFPISRPNLTFSTLTVSNMSPEDSSIYLCNLNGAKNGYTFGSGTRLTVV.

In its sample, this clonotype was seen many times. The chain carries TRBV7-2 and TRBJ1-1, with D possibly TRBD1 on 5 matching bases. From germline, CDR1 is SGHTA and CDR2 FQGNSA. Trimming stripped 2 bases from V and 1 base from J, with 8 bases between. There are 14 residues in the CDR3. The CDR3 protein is CASSLSGGNTEAFF. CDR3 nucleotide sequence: TGTGCCAGCAGCTTATCGGGGGGGAACACTGAAGCTTTCTTT.

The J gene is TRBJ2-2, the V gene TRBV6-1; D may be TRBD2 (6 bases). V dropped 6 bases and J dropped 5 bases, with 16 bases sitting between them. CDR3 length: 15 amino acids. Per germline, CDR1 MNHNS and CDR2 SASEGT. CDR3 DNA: TGTGCCAGCAGAACCGGAGGGCCGGGTACCGGGGAGCTGTTTTTT. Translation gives CASRTGGPGTGELFF.

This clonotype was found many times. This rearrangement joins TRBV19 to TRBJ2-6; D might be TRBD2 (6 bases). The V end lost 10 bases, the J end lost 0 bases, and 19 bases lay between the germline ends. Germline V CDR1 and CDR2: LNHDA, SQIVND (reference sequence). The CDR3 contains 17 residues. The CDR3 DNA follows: TGTGCCACCGGAGGGGAAAACGGACCCTCTGGGGCCAACGTCCTGACTTTC. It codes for CATGGENGPSGANVLTF.